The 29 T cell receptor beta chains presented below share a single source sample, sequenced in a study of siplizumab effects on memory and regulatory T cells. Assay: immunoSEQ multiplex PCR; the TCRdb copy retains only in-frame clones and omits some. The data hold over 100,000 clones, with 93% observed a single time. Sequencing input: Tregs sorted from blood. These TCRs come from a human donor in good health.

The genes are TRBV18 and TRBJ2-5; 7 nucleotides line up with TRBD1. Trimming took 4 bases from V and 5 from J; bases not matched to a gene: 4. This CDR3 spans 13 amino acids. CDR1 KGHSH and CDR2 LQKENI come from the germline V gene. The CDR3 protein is CASSQGQLETQYF. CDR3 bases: TGTGCCAGCTCACAGGGACAGCTGGAGACCCAGTACTTC.

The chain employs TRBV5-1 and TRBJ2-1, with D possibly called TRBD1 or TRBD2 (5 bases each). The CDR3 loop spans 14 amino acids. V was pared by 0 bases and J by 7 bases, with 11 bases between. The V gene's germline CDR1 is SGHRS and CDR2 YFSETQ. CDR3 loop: CASSLVAGSNEQFF. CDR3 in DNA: TGCGCCAGCAGCTTGGTGGCAGGGAGTAATGAGCAGTTCTTC.

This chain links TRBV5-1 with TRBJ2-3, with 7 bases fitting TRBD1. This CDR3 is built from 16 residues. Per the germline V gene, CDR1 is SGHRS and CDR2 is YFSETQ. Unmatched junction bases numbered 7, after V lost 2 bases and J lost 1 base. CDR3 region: CASSLKQGPRTDTQYF. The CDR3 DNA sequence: TGCGCCAGCAGCTTAAAACAGGGGCCCCGCACAGATACGCAGTATTTT.

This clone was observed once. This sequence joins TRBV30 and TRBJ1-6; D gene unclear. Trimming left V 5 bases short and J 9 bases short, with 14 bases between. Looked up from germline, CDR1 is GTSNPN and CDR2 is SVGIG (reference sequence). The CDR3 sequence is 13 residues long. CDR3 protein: CAWGRRIGSPLHF. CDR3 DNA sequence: TGTGCCTGGGGACGGCGAATCGGTTCACCCCTCCACTTT.

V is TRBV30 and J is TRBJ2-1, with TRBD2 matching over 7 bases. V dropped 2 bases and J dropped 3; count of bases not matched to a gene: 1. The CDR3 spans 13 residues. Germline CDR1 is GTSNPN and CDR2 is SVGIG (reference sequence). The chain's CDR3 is CAWSLADYNEQFF. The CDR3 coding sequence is TGTGCCTGGAGTCTAGCGGACTACAATGAGCAGTTCTTC.

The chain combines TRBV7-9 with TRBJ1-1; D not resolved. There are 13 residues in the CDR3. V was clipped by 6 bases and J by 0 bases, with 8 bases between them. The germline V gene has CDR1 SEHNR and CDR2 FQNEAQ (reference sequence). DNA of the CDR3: TGTGCCAGCAGGGGTACTATGAACACTGAAGCTTTCTTT. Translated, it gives CASRGTMNTEAFF.

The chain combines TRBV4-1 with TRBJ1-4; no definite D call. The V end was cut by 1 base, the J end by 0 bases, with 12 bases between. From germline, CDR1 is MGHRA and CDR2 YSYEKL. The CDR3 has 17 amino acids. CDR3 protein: CASSQGISVATNEKLFF. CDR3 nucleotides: TGCGCCAGCAGCCAAGGGATATCAGTTGCAACTAATGAAAAACTGTTTTTT.

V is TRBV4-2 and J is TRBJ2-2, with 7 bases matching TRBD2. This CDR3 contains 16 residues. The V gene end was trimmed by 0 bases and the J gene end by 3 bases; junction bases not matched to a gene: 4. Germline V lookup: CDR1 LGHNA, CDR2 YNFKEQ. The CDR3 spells CASSQEPSGYTGELFF. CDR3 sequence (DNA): TGTGCCAGCAGCCAAGAGCCTAGCGGATACACCGGGGAGCTGTTTTTT.

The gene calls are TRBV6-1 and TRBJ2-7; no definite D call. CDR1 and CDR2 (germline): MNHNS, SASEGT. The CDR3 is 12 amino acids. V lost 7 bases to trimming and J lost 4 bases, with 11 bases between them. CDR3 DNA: TGTGCCAGCAAGACGGAAGATTACGAGCAGTACTTC. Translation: CASKTEDYEQYF.

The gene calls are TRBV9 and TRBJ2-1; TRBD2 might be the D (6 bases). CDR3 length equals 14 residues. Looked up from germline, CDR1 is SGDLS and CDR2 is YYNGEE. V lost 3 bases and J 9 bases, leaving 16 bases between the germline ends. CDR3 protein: CASSAMGLYGEQFF. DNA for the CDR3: TGTGCCAGCAGCGCTATGGGACTTTATGGTGAGCAGTTCTTC.

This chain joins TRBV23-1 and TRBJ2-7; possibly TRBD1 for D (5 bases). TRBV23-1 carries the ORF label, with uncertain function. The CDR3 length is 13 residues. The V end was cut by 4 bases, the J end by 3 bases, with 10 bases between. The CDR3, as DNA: TGCGCCAGCAGTCCGTGGCAGGGCTACGAGCAGTACTTC. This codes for CASSPWQGYEQYF.

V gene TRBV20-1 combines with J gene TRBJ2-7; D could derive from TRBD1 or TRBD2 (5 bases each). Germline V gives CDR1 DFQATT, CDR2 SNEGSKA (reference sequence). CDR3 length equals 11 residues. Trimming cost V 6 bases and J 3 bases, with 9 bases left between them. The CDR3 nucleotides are TGCAGTGCCCCGGGGCTCTACGAGCAGTACTTC. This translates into CSAPGLYEQYF.

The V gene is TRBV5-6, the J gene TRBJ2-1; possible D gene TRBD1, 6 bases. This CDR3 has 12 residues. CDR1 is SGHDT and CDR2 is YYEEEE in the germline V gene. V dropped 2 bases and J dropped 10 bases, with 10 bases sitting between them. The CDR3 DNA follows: TGTGCCAGCAGCTTCTCTAGGGGGGAGCAGTTCTTC. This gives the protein CASSFSRGEQFF.

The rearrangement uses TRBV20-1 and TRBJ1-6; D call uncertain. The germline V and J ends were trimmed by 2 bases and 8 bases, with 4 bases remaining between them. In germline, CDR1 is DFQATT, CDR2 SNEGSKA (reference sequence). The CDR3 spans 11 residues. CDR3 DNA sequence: TGCAGTGCTAGATGGGATTCACCCCTCCACTTT. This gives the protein CSARWDSPLHF.

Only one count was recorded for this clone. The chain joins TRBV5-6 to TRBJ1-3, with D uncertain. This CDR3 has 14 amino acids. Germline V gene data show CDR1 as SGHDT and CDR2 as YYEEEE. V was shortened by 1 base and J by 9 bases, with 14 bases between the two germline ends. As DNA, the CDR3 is TGTGCCAGCAGCTTGAGCCTCTCTAGTGCCACCATATATTTT. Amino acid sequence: CASSLSLSSATIYF.

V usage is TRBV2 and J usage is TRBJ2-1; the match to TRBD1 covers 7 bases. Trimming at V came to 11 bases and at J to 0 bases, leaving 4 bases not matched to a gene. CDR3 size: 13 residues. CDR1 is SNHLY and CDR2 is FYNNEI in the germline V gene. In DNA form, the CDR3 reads TGTGCCTCCAGGGGGAACTCCTACAATGAGCAGTTCTTC. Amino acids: CASRGNSYNEQFF.

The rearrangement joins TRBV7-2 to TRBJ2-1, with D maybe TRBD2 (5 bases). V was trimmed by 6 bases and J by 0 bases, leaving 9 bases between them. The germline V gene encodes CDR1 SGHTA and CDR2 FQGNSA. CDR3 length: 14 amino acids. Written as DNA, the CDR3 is TGTGCCAGCAGTCGGGATTCCTCCTACAATGAGCAGTTCTTC. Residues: CASSRDSSYNEQFF.

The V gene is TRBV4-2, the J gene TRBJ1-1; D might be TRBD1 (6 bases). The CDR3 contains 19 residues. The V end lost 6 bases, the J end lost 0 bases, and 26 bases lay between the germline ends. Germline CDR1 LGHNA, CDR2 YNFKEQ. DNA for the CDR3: TGTGCCAGCAGACAATATGTCTCGGACAGAAGGAGGATGAACACTGAAGCTTTCTTT. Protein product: CASRQYVSDRRRMNTEAFF.

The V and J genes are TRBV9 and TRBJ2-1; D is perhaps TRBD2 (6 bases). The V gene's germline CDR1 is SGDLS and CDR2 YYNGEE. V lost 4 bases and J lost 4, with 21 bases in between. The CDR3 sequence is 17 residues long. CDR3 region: CASSTRDSLDQYNEQFF. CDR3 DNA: TGTGCCAGCAGCACCAGGGACTCCCTGGATCAATACAATGAGCAGTTCTTC.

The CDR3: CASSPGTGMIYGYTF. The CDR3 DNA sequence: TGTGCCAGCAGCCCCGGGACAGGGATGATCTATGGCTACACCTTC. The chain couples TRBV5-8 to TRBJ1-2; TRBD1 agrees at 9 bases. Germline trimming cut 4 bases from V and 4 bases from J; bases unmatched to any gene: 8. CDR1 SGHTS and CDR2 YDEGEE come from the germline V gene. This CDR3 contains 15 residues.

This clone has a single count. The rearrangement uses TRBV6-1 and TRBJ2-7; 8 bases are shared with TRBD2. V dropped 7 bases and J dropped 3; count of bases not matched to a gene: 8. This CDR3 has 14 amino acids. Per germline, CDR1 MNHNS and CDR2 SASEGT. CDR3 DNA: TGTGCCAGCACTATGAGCGGGAGTTACTACGAGCAGTACTTC. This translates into CASTMSGSYYEQYF.

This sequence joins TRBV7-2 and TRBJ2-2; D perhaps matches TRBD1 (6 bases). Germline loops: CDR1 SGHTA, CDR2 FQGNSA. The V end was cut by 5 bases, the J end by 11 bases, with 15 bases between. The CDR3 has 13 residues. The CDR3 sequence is CASSQGPGTELFF. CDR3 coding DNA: TGTGCCAGCAGCCAAGGCCCCGGGACAGAGCTGTTTTTT. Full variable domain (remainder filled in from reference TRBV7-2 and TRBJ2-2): GAGVSQSPSNKVTEKGKDVELRCDPISGHTALYWYRQSLGQGLEFLIYFQGNSAPDKSGLPSDRFSAERTGGSVSTLTIQRTQQEDSAVYLCASSQGPGTELFFGEGSRLTVL.

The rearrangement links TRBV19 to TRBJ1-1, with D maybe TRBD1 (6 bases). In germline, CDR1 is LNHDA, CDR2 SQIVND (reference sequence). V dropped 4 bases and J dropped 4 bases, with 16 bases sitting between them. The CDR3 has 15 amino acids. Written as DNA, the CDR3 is TGTGCCAGTAGTACCCCTCTGGGCAGGGGCACTGAAGCTTTCTTT. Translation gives CASSTPLGRGTEAFF.

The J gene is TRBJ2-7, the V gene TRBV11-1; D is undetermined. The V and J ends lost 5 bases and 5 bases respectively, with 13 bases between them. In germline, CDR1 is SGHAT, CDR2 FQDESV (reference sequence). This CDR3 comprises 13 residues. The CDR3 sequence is CASSGPINDEQYF. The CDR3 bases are TGTGCCAGCAGCGGTCCGATAAACGACGAGCAGTACTTC.

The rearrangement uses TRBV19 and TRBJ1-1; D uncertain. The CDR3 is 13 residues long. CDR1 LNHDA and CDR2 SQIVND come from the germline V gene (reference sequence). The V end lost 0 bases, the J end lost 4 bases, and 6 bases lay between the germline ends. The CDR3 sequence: CASSIEGLTEAFF. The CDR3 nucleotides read TGTGCCAGTAGTATAGAAGGGCTCACTGAAGCTTTCTTT. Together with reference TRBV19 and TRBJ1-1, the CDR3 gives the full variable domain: DGGITQSPKYLFRKEGQNVTLSCEQNLNHDAMYWYRQDPGQGLRLIYYSQIVNDFQKGDIAEGYSVSREKKESFPLTVTSAQKNPTAFYLCASSIEGLTEAFFGQGTRLTVV.

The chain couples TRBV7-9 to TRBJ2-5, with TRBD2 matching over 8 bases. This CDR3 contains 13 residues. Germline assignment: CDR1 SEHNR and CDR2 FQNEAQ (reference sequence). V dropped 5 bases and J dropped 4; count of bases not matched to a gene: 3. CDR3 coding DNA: TGTGCCAGCAGCAATAGCGGGACAGAGACCCAGTACTTC. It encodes CASSNSGTETQYF.

Here the CDR3 DNA reads TGTGCCAGCAGTTACTCTTCTCTCTACGAGCAGTACTTC. Its protein is CASSYSSLYEQYF. The J gene is TRBJ2-7, the V gene TRBV6-5, with no clear D. Trimming took 0 bases from V and 3 from J, leaving 6 bases between them. The CDR3 length is 13 residues. Germline CDR1 is MNHEY and CDR2 is SVGAGI.

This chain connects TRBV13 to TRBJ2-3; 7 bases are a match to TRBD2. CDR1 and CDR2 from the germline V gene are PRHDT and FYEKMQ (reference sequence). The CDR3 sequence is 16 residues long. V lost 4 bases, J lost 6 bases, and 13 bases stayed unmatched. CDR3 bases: TGTGCCAGCAGCTCACGGGACTACCCACGGGTTGATACGCAGTATTTT. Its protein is CASSSRDYPRVDTQYF.

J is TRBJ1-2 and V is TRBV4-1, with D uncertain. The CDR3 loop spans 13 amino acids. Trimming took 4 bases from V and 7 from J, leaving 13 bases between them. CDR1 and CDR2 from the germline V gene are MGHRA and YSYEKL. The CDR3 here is CASSRPEGGGYTF. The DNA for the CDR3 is TGCGCCAGCAGCCGGCCGGAGGGCGGTGGCTACACCTTC.